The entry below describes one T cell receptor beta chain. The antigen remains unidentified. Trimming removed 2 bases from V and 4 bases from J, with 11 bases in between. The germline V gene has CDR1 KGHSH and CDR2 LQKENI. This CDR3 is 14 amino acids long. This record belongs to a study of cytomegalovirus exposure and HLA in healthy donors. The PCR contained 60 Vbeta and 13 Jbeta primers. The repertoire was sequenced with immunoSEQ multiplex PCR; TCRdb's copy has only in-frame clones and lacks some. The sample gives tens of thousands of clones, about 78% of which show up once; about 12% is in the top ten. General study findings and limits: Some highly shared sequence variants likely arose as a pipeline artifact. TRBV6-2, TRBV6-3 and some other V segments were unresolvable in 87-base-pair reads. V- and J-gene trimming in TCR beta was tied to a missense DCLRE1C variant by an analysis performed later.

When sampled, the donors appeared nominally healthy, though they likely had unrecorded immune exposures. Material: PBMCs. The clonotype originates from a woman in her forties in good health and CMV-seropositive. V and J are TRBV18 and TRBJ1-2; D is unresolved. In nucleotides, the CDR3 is TGTGCCAGCTCACCATCGGGGAGTGGCTATGGCTACACCTTC. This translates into CASSPSGSGYGYTF.